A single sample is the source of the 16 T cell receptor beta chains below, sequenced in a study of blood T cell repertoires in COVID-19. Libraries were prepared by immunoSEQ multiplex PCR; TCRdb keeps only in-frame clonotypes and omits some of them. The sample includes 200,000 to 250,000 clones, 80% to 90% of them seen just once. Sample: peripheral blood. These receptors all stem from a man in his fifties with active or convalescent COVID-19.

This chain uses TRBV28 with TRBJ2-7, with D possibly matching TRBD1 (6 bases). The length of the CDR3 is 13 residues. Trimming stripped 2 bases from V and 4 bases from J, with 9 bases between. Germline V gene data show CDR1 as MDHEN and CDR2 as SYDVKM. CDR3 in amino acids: CASSLIGGYEQYF. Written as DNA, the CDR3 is TGTGCCAGCAGTTTAATAGGGGGTTACGAGCAGTACTTC.

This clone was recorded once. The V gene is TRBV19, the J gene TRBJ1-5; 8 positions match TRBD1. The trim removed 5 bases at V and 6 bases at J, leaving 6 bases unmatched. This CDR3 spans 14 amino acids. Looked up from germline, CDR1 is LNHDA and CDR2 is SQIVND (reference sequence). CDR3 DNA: TGTGCCAGTAGTTTTCGGACAGGGCTTCAGCCCCAGCATTTT. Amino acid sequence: CASSFRTGLQPQHF.

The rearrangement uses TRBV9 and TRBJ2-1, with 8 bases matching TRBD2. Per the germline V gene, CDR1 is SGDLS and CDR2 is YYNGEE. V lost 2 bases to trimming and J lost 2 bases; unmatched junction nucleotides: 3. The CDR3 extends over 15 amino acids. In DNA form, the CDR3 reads TGTGCCAGCAGCGTTGGCGGGGGGACCTACAATGAGCAGTTCTTC. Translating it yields CASSVGGGTYNEQFF.

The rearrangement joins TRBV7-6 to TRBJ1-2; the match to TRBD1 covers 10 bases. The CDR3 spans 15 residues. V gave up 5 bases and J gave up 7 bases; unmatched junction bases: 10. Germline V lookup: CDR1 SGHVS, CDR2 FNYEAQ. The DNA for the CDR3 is TGTGCCAGCAGCGATCAGCCGGGACAGGGGTTTGGCTACACCTTC. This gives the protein CASSDQPGQGFGYTF.

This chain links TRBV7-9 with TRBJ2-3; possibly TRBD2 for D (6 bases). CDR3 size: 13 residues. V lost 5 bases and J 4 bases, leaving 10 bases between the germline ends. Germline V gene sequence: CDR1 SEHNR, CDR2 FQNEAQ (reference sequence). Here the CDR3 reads CASSPTSSDTQYF. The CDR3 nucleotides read TGTGCCAGCAGCCCCACTAGCTCAGATACGCAGTATTTT.

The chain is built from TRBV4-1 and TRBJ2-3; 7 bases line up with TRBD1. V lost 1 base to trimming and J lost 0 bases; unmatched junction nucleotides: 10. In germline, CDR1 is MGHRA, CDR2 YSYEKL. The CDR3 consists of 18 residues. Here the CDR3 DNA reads TGCGCCAGCAGCCAAGCCCAGATGACAGGGCTTAGCACAGATACGCAGTATTTT. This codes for CASSQAQMTGLSTDTQYF.

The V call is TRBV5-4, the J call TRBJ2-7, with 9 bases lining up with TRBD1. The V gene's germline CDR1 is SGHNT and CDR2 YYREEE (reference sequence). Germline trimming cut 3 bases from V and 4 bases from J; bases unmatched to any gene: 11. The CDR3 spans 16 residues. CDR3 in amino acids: CASSSDRGAKRYEQYF. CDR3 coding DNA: TGTGCCAGCAGCTCCGACAGGGGGGCGAAGAGGTACGAGCAGTACTTC.

The chain's CDR3 is CASSQRGGTFAGNTIYF. The CDR3 DNA follows: TGCGCCAGCAGCCAACGCGGAGGCACATTTGCAGGAAACACCATATATTTT. V is TRBV4-1 and J is TRBJ1-3; D call uncertain. This CDR3 is built from 17 residues. Looked up from germline, CDR1 is MGHRA and CDR2 is YSYEKL. Trimming took 2 bases from V and 4 from J, leaving 18 bases between them.

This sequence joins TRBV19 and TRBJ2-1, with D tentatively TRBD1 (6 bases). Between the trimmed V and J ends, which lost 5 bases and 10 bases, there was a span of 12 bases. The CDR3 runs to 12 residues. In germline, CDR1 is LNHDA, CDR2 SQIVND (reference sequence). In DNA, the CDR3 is TGTGCCAGTAGTTACAGGGCTCGGGAGCAGTTCTTC. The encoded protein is CASSYRAREQFF.

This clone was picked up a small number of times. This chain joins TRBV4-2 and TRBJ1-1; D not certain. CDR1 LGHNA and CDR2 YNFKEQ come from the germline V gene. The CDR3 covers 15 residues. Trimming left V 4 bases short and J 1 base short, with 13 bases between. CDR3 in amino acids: CASSRSEARNTEAFF. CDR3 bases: TGTGCCAGCAGCCGCTCGGAGGCTCGGAACACTGAAGCTTTCTTT.

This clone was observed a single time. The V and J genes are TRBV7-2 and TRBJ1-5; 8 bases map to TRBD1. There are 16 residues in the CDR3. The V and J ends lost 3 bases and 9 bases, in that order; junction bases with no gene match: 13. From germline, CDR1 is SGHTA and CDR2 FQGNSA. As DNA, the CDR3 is TGTGCCAGCAGCTTTCATCTCAGGGGGCAAGTGGGGCCCCAGCATTTT. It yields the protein CASSFHLRGQVGPQHF.

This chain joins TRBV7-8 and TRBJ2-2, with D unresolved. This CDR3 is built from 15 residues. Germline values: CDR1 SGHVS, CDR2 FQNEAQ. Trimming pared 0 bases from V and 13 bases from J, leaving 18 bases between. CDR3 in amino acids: CASSLASGDGGLLFF. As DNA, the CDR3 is TGTGCCAGCAGCTTAGCTAGTGGAGACGGTGGTCTGCTGTTTTTT.

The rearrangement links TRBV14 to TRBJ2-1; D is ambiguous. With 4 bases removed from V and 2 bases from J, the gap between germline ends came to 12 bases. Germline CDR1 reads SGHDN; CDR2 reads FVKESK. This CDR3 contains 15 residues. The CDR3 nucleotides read TGTGCCAGCAGCCGGGCCCCTATTCCCTACAATGAGCAGTTCTTC. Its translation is CASSRAPIPYNEQFF.

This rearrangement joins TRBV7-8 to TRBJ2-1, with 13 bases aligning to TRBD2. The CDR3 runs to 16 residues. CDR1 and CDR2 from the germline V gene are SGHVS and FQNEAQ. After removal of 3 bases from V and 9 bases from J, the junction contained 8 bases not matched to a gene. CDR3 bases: TGTGCCAGCAGCTTTGGACCGGGACTAGCGGGAACTGAGCAGTTCTTC. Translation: CASSFGPGLAGTEQFF.

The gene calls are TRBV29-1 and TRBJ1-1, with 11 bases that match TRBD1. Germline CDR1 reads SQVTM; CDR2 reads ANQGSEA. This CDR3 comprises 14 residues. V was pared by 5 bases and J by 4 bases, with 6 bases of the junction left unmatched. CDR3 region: CSVSGQGASTEAFF. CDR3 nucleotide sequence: TGCAGCGTTTCCGGACAGGGGGCTTCCACTGAAGCTTTCTTT.

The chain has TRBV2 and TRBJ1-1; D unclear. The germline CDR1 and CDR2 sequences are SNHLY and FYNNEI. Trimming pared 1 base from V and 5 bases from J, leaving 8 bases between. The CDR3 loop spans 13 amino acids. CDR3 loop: CASSEGVVTEAFF. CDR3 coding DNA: TGTGCCAGCAGTGAAGGAGTTGTGACTGAAGCTTTCTTT.